This record covers a single T cell receptor beta chain. Its target is unknown. Preparation of the TCRbeta library was carried out with unique molecular identifiers. Each CDR3 protein gets one entry after TCRdb re-called the PCR reads with MiXCR. The repertoire holds about 240,000 distinct CDR3 sequences, 20% to 30% seen once, with approximately 2.5% in the top ten. This entry belongs to a study of T-cell reconstitution after alpha-beta-depleted transplantation in children. Points from the study as a whole: In patients about two months after transplant, alpha-beta T cells reportedly arose from several hundred expanded graft clones.

This CDR3 has 15 residues. CDR1 and CDR2 (germline): SGHTA, FQGNSA. Trimming cost V 5 bases and J 4 bases; bases outside gene matches: 5. V is TRBV7-2 and J is TRBJ2-3; TRBD2 agrees at 11 bases. Sequenced material: PBMCs, taken before TCRalphabeta/CD19-depleted stem cell transplant. This TCR was recovered from a girl aged 2 to 10 with Fanconi anemia, due to receive a stem cell transplant. The CDR3 DNA reads as TGTGCCAGCAGCGTGACTAGCGGGACATCAGATACGCAGTATTTT. Translating it yields CASSVTSGTSDTQYF.